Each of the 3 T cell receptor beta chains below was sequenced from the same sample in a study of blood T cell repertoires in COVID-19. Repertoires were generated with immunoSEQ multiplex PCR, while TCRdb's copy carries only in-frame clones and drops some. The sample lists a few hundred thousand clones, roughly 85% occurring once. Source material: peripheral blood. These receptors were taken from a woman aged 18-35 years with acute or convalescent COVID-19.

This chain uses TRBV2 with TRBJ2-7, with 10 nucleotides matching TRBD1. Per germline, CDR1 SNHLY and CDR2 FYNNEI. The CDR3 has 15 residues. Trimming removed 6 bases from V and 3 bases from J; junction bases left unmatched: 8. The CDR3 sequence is CASSKGQGFLYEQYF. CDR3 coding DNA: TGTGCCAGCAGCAAGGGACAGGGGTTTCTCTACGAGCAGTACTTC.

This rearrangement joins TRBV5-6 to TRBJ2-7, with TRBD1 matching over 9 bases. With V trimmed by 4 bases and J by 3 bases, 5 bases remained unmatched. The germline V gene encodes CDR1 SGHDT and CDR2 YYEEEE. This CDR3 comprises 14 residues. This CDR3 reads CASSPGTGIYEQYF. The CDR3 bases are TGTGCCAGCAGCCCCGGGACAGGGATCTACGAGCAGTACTTC.

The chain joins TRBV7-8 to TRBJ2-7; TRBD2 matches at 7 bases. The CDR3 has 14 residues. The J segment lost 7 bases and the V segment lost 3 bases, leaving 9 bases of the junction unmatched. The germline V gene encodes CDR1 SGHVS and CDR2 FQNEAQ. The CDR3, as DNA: TGTGCCAGCAGCTTTTCGGGCGGGAGTAATGAGCAGTACTTC. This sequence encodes CASSFSGGSNEQYF.